This is a list of T cell receptor beta chains from one sample in a study of shared clonotypes between healthy human individuals. Profiling relied on immunoSEQ multiplex PCR, and the TCRdb table lists in-frame clones only, not all of them. The sample includes roughly 2.1 million clones, under 95% seen only once; the top ten take around 1.7%. The sequencing sample was made of naive CD8+ T cells from PBMCs. These TCRs come from a man younger than 35 in good health. Some clones in this sample may be carry-over from other donors' samples. Both conserved end residues are part of each CDR3. D genes are given only for firm matches. For some rows the clone size is stated as once, few or many, or as a class when expanded; others skip it.

abundance	v_gene	d_gene	j_gene	CDR3nt	CDR3aa
once	TRBV6-1	NA	TRBJ2-2	TGTGCCAGCAGTGAAGCGCCTTGTCTTTTAGCCCGTAGTCGGCCCGGGGAGCTGTTTTTT	CASSEAPCLLARSRPGELFF
NA	TRBV30	TRBD2	TRBJ2-1	TGTACGGGACTAGGGGTTAACAATGAGCAGTTCTTC	CTGLGVNNEQFF
NA	TRBV9	NA	TRBJ1-1	TGTGCCAGCAGCGAAGCGGTTGGCGGGGGTGAAGCTTTCTTT	CASSEAVGGGEAFF
NA	TRBV18	NA	TRBJ2-7	TGTGCCAGCTCACCTCCGGACATATACGAGCAGTACTTC	CASSPPDIYEQYF
NA	TRBV5-6	NA	TRBJ1-2	TGTGCCAGCAGCTGGTTATCTGGGGGAAATGGCTACACCTTC	CASSWLSGGNGYTF
once	TRBV19	TRBD2	TRBJ2-7	TGTGCCAGTAGTATATCCCTGGGACTAGGGGATCCCTACGAGCAGTACTTC	CASSISLGLGDPYEQYF
NA	TRBV29-1	NA	TRBJ2-7	TGCAGCGTTTGTCTTTGGGACCGAAGCTCCTACGAGCAGTACTTC	CSVCLWDRSSYEQYF
NA	TRBV5-1	NA	TRBJ2-1	TGCGCTAGTGGGGCCTACAATGAGCAGTTCTTC	CASGAYNEQFF
NA	TRBV13	TRBD1	TRBJ1-2	TGTGCCAGCAACCCTGGACAGGGTAACTATGGCTACACCTTC	CASNPGQGNYGYTF
NA	TRBV9	TRBD1	TRBJ2-5	TGTGCCAGCAGCGCAGGACAGGGAGGCAAAGAGACCCAGTACTTC	CASSAGQGGKETQYF